This T cell receptor beta chain emerged from a study of Graves' ophthalmopathy and Graves' hyperthyroidism. Excluded: other autoimmune disease, uncontrolled infection, pregnancy or lactation. The PBMCs used were ones drawn from about 9.2 ml of fresh peripheral blood. RNA transcripts were the template, and TCR beta CDR3 regions were amplified from them. RT-PCR in the first round used HTBI primers; a second-round multiplex PCR followed. MiXCR, applied by TCRdb to the multiplex PCR reads, yields one record per CDR3 protein. The sample has about 740,000 distinct CDR3 sequences; roughly 41% are singletons. Turning to this clonotype: Its specificity is unknown.

Trimming removed 11 bases from V and 4 bases from J; junction bases left unmatched: 11. The CDR3 runs 14 residues. Germline V gene sequence: CDR1 MGHDK, CDR2 SYGVNS. Study-wide results and limits: For predicting ophthalmopathy progression, the model had roughly 70% sensitivity and around 72% specificity.

The TCR comes from an adult man with Graves' ophthalmopathy. This sequence joins TRBV25-1 and TRBJ2-7, with 10 bases matching TRBD1. The source material was peripheral blood. For the CDR3, the DNA is TGTGCCTGGACGGTTCGGGGACAGGGGTACGAGCAGTACTTC. Residues: CAWTVRGQGYEQYF.